This paragraph reports one T cell receptor beta chain. Its antigen has not been determined. Base qualities were left out, and no much larger clone turns up one base away. Taken from the germline V gene (reference sequence), the CDR1 and CDR2 loops are MNHEY and SMNVEV. Its CDR3 holds 18 amino acids, cysteine through phenylalanine. Here the CDR3 DNA is all that survives: 54 bases in frame from base 1. V and J lose 7 bases and 0 bases, and a span of 19 bases separates them. Using the deep immunoSEQ assay, multiplex PCR amplified TCR CDR3 regions from genomic DNA. Genomic DNA extracted from each cell subset was distributed evenly over all wells of several immunoSEQ 96-well plates, and each plate served as one replicate. For sorted subsets, about 220 ng of genomic DNA, equivalent to roughly 30,000 T cell genomes, went into each replicate PCR. Purified libraries were measured with a Qubit 3.0 fluorometer, size-checked on a Bioanalyzer 2100, and measured again with the KAPA Library Quantification kit. Every immunoSEQ 96-well plate was sequenced on a dedicated single-read 150-cycle Illumina NextSeq 550 flow cell. For the original study's pipeline: The immunoSEQ output contained only junctional sequences without quality scores, so filtering could not match that applied to full-length reads. Sequences were annotated with PyIR, a Python wrapper for IgBLAST v1.9, using IMGT germline references to assign V/J genes and CDR3. Reads with weak V/J assignments (E-value above 1e-6), missing CDR3, stop codons, out-of-frame junctions, or ambiguous translated residues were removed. V3J clonotypes were defined as sequences sharing an identical inferred V gene, J gene, and CDR3 amino acid sequence. Percentage overlap between repertoires was calculated by dividing the number of shared unique clonotypes by the size of the smaller repertoire. Richness of each repertoire was evaluated using RTK rarefaction, the Chao1 estimator, and Recon v2.1 estimates of unobserved clonotypes. For all TCRbeta clonotypes obtained by the gDNA method from a few donors, generation probabilities were computed with OLGA. This is the immuneACCESS table as TCRdb keeps it, with only in-frame sequences that have V and J called. A part of the clones is gone; compared with another copy, unresolved V genes explain less than half, and the rest is unexplained. That table is the source of V, J and clone size, and D and trimming were worked out from the DNA. Recorded for this sample are approximately 1,000,000 clones; approximately 77% of them occurred a single time. The ten largest account for over 0.8% of the sample.

The data stem from a study of shared clonotypes between healthy human individuals (dated by TCRdb to 2018 to 2020). Study-level background: Three men and two women, aged 18 to 49 years, made up the cohort. Per donor, leukapheresis produced somewhere between about 0.94 and 9 billion PBMCs. To increase sequencing depth and limit assay-specific biases, different laboratories used diverse techniques to prepare libraries and sequence TCR repertoires. To estimate repertoire size and how much clonotype sharing occurs between individuals, the study deeply sequenced the blood TCR repertoires of five healthy adults. For each donor, CD4 naive and CD4 memory were each given three plates, CD8 naive was given two plates, and CD8 memory was given one plate. Results the study describes overall, beyond this receptor: Even with the large sequencing depth, rarefaction of the sorted-subset datasets indicated that sequencing was incomplete. Pairwise subsampling led to the expectation that sequencing depth would affect the degree of clonotype sharing among donors. About 4.5% of naive CD4, 3.5% of naive CD8, around 2.3% of memory CD4, and 0.35% to 0.5% of memory CD8 clonotypes were shared across several donors. Sampling was restricted to blood, and TCR repertoires in tissues likely differ from the TCR repertoires found in blood. Because the study included only a small number of donors, the genetic and exposure-history diversity represented was limited. Larger estimated clonotype richness was generally found for naive subsets than for memory subsets. Compared with non-shared clonotypes, clonotypes shared by all four sorted-subset donors had higher generation probabilities.

The donors were healthy, HIV-negative adults who had no recently reported acute infections or vaccinations. Only Caucasian adults living in Nashville, Tennessee, USA were represented among the donors. CD4+ T cells were enriched by magnetic negative selection, after which naive cells were positively selected on CD45RA and the negative fraction was taken as the memory subset. After blood collection by leukapheresis, PBMCs were isolated using Ficoll-Histopaque density gradient centrifugation and then cryopreserved in the vapor phase of liquid nitrogen. Purity and quantity of every magnetically sorted T cell population were checked by analytical flow cytometry. Genomic DNA was isolated from each sorted fraction and quantified by UV absorbance on a Nanodrop 2000c.

The sample taken for sequencing was memory CD4+ T cells from PBMCs. Explained via the paper, the cell subset or site label denotes: CD45RA-negative fraction. This sequence was found in a man aged 18 to 35 in good health. Some clones in this sample may be carry-over from other donors' samples. The chain is encoded by TRBV27 joined to TRBJ2-6; the D gene lacks a confident call. CDR3 region: CASKPGAGQPSGANVLTF. Read as DNA, the sequence is TGTGCCAGCAAACCCGGAGCCGGGCAACCCTCTGGGGCCAACGTCCTGACTTTC.